This TCR beta chain originates from a study of OX40 agonist ivuxolimab in advanced cancers. Study overall: Intravenous ivuxolimab was administered to patients every 2 weeks at 0.01 to 10 mg/kg.

Some clones are missing from TCRdb's copy, which holds only in-frame ones; the method was immunoSEQ multiplex PCR. The sample lists roughly 150,000 clones; 90% to 95% were seen once. Looked up from germline, CDR1 is SGHAT and CDR2 is FQNNGV. V was clipped by 4 bases and J by 1 base, with 16 bases between them. The CDR3 is made up of 16 amino acids. The TCR sequence derives from an adult with an advanced solid tumor such as melanoma, head and neck, liver or kidney cancer. The source was CD4+ or CD8+ T cells sorted from blood, collected in a trial of the OX40 agonist ivuxolimab. V and J are TRBV11-2 and TRBJ1-1; D ambiguous. CDR3 sequence (DNA): TGTGCCAGCAGCTCGACGCAAGGGCTTGGGAACACTGAAGCTTTCTTT. Translation: CASSSTQGLGNTEAFF.